A single sample gave rise to the 10 T cell receptor beta chains below, sequenced in a study of T cells in Graves' hyperthyroidism and ophthalmopathy. Amplification of TCR beta CDR3 regions was performed using RNA transcripts as template. Carried out on the TCR CDR3, a first-round RT-PCR used the HTBI primer set. TCRdb reprocessed the multiplex PCR reads via MiXCR and lists one record per CDR3 protein. Among fewer than 250,000 distinct CDR3 sequences listed, around 26% were seen once. The sequencing sample was made of blood. The receptors stem from a woman in her forties with Graves' ophthalmopathy.

In nucleotides, the CDR3 is TGTGCCAGCAGCTACGACAGGGACCCTTTCTTT. This translates into CASSYDRDPFF. The V call is TRBV3-1, the J call TRBJ1-1; 7 bases line up with TRBD1. With V trimmed by 5 bases and J by 12 bases, 6 bases remained unmatched. CDR3 length equals 11 residues. Per the germline V gene, CDR1 is LGHDT and CDR2 is YNNKEL (reference sequence).

This clonotype has at least ten counts. The chain uses TRBV2 and TRBJ2-2; the D gene is possibly TRBD1 (5 bases). Germline V lookup: CDR1 SNHLY, CDR2 FYNNEI. V was clipped by 6 bases and J by 1 base, with 9 bases between them. The CDR3 has 14 amino acids. CDR3 region: CASRATGNTGELFF. The CDR3 DNA is TGTGCCAGCAGGGCTACAGGGAACACCGGGGAGCTGTTTTTT.

Ten or more counts support this clonotype. The CDR3 DNA reads as TGTGCCAGCAGCTTAGCGGGGGGCGCAGCCTACGAGCAGTACTTC. Encoded protein: CASSLAGGAAYEQYF. The chain joins TRBV7-8 to TRBJ2-7; D tentatively reads TRBD1 or TRBD2 (6 bases each). Deletions cut 0 bases from V and 2 bases from J, with 11 bases between. From germline, CDR1 is SGHVS and CDR2 FQNEAQ. The CDR3 loop spans 15 amino acids.

The chain is built from TRBV4-1 and TRBJ2-2; D may match TRBD1 or TRBD2 (5 bases each). Trimming took off 0 bases at V and 0 bases at J, with 11 bases between the two ends. This CDR3 contains 17 residues. Germline CDR1 reads MGHRA; CDR2 reads YSYEKL. This CDR3 reads CASSQDPRGANTGELFF. In DNA form, the CDR3 reads TGCGCCAGCAGCCAAGATCCTCGGGGCGCGAACACCGGGGAGCTGTTTTTT.

This clonotype has ten or more counts. The V gene is TRBV6-5, the J gene TRBJ1-1; unclear D gene. Trimming removed 8 bases from V and 2 bases from J, with 15 bases in between. This CDR3 is built from 14 residues. Per germline, CDR1 MNHEY and CDR2 SVGAGI. The CDR3, as DNA: TGTGCCAGCCTTTGTCGACTTTTAAACACTGAAGCTTTCTTT. Encoded protein: CASLCRLLNTEAFF.

The chain carries TRBV19 and TRBJ1-2, with a tentative D call TRBD1 (5 bases). This CDR3 is 12 amino acids long. The germline gives CDR1 LNHDA, CDR2 SQIVND (reference sequence). V was pared by 3 bases and J by 5 bases, with 7 bases between. The chain's CDR3 is CASSIRQYGYTF. As DNA, the CDR3 is TGTGCCAGTAGTATCCGACAGTATGGCTACACCTTC.

The V and J genes are TRBV24-1 and TRBJ2-2; tentative D call: TRBD1 (6 bases). Looked up from germline, CDR1 is KGHDR and CDR2 is SFDVKD. V gave up 6 bases and J gave up 1 base, with 8 bases separating them. The CDR3 contains 14 residues. CDR3 residues: CATSPQGNTGELFF. In nucleotides, the CDR3 is TGTGCCACCAGTCCACAGGGGAACACCGGGGAGCTGTTTTTT.

The table lists this clonotype with many counts. This rearrangement joins TRBV10-2 to TRBJ2-5, with D tentatively TRBD2 (6 bases). Germline V lookup: CDR1 WSHSY, CDR2 SAAADI. This CDR3 spans 15 amino acids. V lost 7 bases to trimming and J lost 0 bases, with 15 bases between them. The CDR3 DNA sequence: TGCGCCAGCACCGGCGTTTGGGGGGACCAAGAGACCCAGTACTTC. Protein: CASTGVWGDQETQYF.

This clonotype was recorded at least ten times. V gene TRBV10-3 combines with J gene TRBJ2-5; a possible D gene is TRBD1 (6 bases). The V gene lost 6 bases and the J gene lost 0 bases, with 11 bases spanning the gap. Germline V lookup: CDR1 ENHRY, CDR2 SYGVKD. This CDR3 is 14 amino acids long. As DNA, the CDR3 is TGTGCCATCAGACCCCGGACAGACCAAGAGACCCAGTACTTC. Amino acids: CAIRPRTDQETQYF.

The chain uses TRBV24-1 and TRBJ2-5, with D possibly being TRBD2 (6 bases). This CDR3 region has 14 residues. The V end was cut by 5 bases, the J end by 3 bases, with 12 bases between. In germline, CDR1 is KGHDR, CDR2 SFDVKD. The CDR3 DNA follows: TGTGCCACCAGTGTGGGGGTAGCGGAAGAGACCCAGTACTTC. As protein: CATSVGVAEETQYF.